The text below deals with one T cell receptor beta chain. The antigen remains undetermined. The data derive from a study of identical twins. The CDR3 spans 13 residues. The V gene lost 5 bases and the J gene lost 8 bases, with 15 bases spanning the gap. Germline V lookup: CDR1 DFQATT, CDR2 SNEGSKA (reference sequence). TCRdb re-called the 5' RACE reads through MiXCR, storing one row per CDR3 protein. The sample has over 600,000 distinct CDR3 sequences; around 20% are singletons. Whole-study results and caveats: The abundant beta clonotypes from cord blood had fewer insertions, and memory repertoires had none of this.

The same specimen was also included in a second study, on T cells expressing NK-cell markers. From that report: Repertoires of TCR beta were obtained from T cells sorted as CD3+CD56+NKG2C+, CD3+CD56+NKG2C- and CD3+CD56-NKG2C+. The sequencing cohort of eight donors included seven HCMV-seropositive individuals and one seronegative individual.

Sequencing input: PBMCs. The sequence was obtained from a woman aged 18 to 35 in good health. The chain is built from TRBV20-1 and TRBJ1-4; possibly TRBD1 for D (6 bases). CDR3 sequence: CSAGSQGWEKLFF. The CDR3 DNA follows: TGCAGTGCTGGGAGCCAGGGGTGGGAAAAACTGTTTTTT.